These T cell receptor beta chains were read from a single sample in a study of blood T cell repertoires in COVID-19. Using immunoSEQ multiplex PCR, the repertoire was profiled, and TCRdb retains in-frame clones only, with some absent. The table includes fewer than 300,000 clones, roughly 90% detected once. Material for sequencing was peripheral blood. The receptors shown here come from a man aged 55 to 70 who had recovered from COVID-19. Each CDR3 is given with its conserved first and last residue. Fields, in order: V gene, clone size, D gene, CDR3 length, J gene, CDR3 DNA, CDR3 protein. The D gene is left open where the match is weak. Only part of the rows carry a size: once, few, many, or a class if the clone is expanded.

v_call: TRBV30; clone_size: NA; d_call: NA; cdr3_length: 16; j_call: TRBJ1-5; cdr3_nt: TGTGCCTGGAGTCCCACGGGGGGGCTGGGCAATCAGCCCCAGCATTTT; cdr3_aa: CAWSPTGGLGNQPQHF
v_call: TRBV6-5; clone_size: NA; d_call: NA; cdr3_length: 13; j_call: TRBJ2-5; cdr3_nt: TGTGCCAGCAGCGCTACCTTCGGGGAGACCCAGTACTTC; cdr3_aa: CASSATFGETQYF
v_call: TRBV7-2; clone_size: NA; d_call: TRBD2; cdr3_length: 15; j_call: TRBJ2-7; cdr3_nt: TGTGCCAGCAGCTTAGGGACTAGCGGGCTCTACGAGCAGTACTTC; cdr3_aa: CASSLGTSGLYEQYF
v_call: TRBV18; clone_size: NA; d_call: NA; cdr3_length: 14; j_call: TRBJ2-1; cdr3_nt: TGTGCCAGCTCACCTGTCCAGGCGATCAATGAGCAGTTCTTC; cdr3_aa: CASSPVQAINEQFF
v_call: TRBV13; clone_size: NA; d_call: NA; cdr3_length: 11; j_call: TRBJ2-7; cdr3_nt: TGTGCCAGCAGCTTAGTAGGACAGTTAGTATTC; cdr3_aa: CASSLVGQLVF
v_call: TRBV6-2/TRBV6-3; clone_size: NA; d_call: NA; cdr3_length: 12; j_call: TRBJ2-7; cdr3_nt: TGTGCCAGCAGTTACCGCTACAGGGAGCAGTACTTC; cdr3_aa: CASSYRYREQYF
v_call: TRBV5-4; clone_size: NA; d_call: TRBD2; cdr3_length: 16; j_call: TRBJ2-3; cdr3_nt: TGTGCCAGCAGCTTGTGGGAGGGAAGGAGCACAGATACGCAGTATTTT; cdr3_aa: CASSLWEGRSTDTQYF
v_call: TRBV7-3; clone_size: NA; d_call: TRBD2; cdr3_length: 15; j_call: TRBJ2-3; cdr3_nt: TGTGCCAGCAGTAAAGCGGGGGGGCTTCAAGATACGCAGTATTTT; cdr3_aa: CASSKAGGLQDTQYF
v_call: TRBV25-1; clone_size: few; d_call: NA; cdr3_length: 13; j_call: TRBJ2-2; cdr3_nt: TGTGCCAGCAGTTTCGCGAACACCGGGGAGCTGTTTTTT; cdr3_aa: CASSFANTGELFF
v_call: TRBV27; clone_size: NA; d_call: NA; cdr3_length: 15; j_call: TRBJ1-1; cdr3_nt: TGTGCCAGCAGCCCATCGGGAAACCTGAGGACTGAAGCTTTCTTT; cdr3_aa: CASSPSGNLRTEAFF
v_call: TRBV5-1; clone_size: once; d_call: NA; cdr3_length: 13; j_call: TRBJ2-1; cdr3_nt: TGCGCCAGCAGCCTATACAGGGTCGATGAGCAGTTCTTC; cdr3_aa: CASSLYRVDEQFF
v_call: TRBV3-1/TRBV3-2; clone_size: NA; d_call: NA; cdr3_length: 13; j_call: TRBJ1-2; cdr3_nt: TGTGCCAGCAGCCAGGGGGCTGGCTATGGCTACACCTTC; cdr3_aa: CASSQGAGYGYTF
v_call: TRBV5-6; clone_size: NA; d_call: TRBD1; cdr3_length: 17; j_call: TRBJ1-1; cdr3_nt: TGTGCCAGCAGCTACGGACAGGGTAGGTTCTCGAACACTGAAGCTTTCTTT; cdr3_aa: CASSYGQGRFSNTEAFF
v_call: TRBV2; clone_size: NA; d_call: TRBD2; cdr3_length: 15; j_call: TRBJ2-1; cdr3_nt: TGTGCCACCCTGCCCATAGCGGGGAAATACAATGAGCAGTTCTTC; cdr3_aa: CATLPIAGKYNEQFF